These T cell receptor beta chains were read from a single sample in a study of long-term antiretroviral therapy in people with HIV. Produced via immunoSEQ multiplex PCR; TCRdb's table is partial and in-frame only. The sample carries 20,000 to 30,000 clones, roughly 78% recorded once. Sequencing was performed on unsorted PBMCs, taken 1.2 years after starting antiretroviral therapy. The receptors shown here come from a woman in her thirties or forties with HIV. Both conserved end residues are part of each CDR3. Each record gives: D gene, clone size, V gene, J gene, CDR3 protein, CDR3 DNA. The D gene is left open where the match is weak. Clone size is shown for a subset of rows, as once, few, many or a class of expanded clone.

>TRBD1|few|TRBV10-3|TRBJ1-2
CAISDPDRANYGYTF
TGTGCCATCAGTGACCCCGACAGGGCTAACTATGGCTACACCTTC
>TRBD1|-|TRBV6-5|TRBJ1-4
CASSYGTGGEKLFF
TGTGCCAGCAGTTACGGGACAGGGGGCGAAAAACTGTTTTTT
>TRBD2|-|TRBV5-1|TRBJ2-7
CASSLVSSGVYEQYF
TGCGCCAGCAGCTTGGTGTCTAGCGGGGTATACGAGCAGTACTTC
>-|once|TRBV10-3|TRBJ2-5
CAIREGGGETQYF
TGTGCCATCAGAGAAGGAGGAGGAGAGACCCAGTACTTC
>TRBD2|-|TRBV5-1|TRBJ2-1
CASRLLAGERDEQFF
TGCGCCAGCAGACTCCTAGCGGGAGAGCGCGATGAGCAGTTCTTC
>TRBD2|-|TRBV9|TRBJ2-7
CASSPGGVGYEQYF
TGTGCCAGCAGCCCGGGGGGTGTCGGCTACGAGCAGTACTTC
>TRBD1|once|TRBV9|TRBJ2-3
CASSVEAGGPTDTQYF
TGTGCCAGCAGCGTAGAGGCAGGGGGACCCACAGATACGCAGTATTTT
>-|-|TRBV5-6|TRBJ2-7
CASSGGLVYEQYF
TGTGCCAGCAGTGGGGGGCTGGTCTACGAGCAGTACTTC
>TRBD2|-|TRBV5-8|TRBJ2-1
CASSLPGLAGDNEQFF
TGTGCCAGCAGCTTGCCGGGACTAGCGGGAGACAATGAGCAGTTCTTC
>-|-|TRBV9|TRBJ1-1
CASSVEARTEAFF
TGTGCCAGCAGCGTAGAGGCCCGCACTGAAGCTTTCTTT
>-|-|TRBV30|TRBJ1-2
CAWSGGLADGYTF
TGTGCCTGGAGTGGGGGACTCGCAGATGGCTACACCTTC
>TRBD2|-|TRBV29-1|TRBJ2-3
CSVARTSGPTDTQYF
TGCAGCGTTGCCCGGACTAGCGGACCCACAGATACGCAGTATTTT
>TRBD1|-|TRBV7-6|TRBJ1-1
CASSQGTALNTEAFF
TGTGCCAGCAGCCAAGGGACAGCTTTGAACACTGAAGCTTTCTTT
>-|-|TRBV5-1|TRBJ1-3
CASGAPAGNTIYF
TGCGCTTCCGGGGCTCCCGCGGGAAACACCATATATTTT
>-|-|TRBV5-4|TRBJ2-7
CASSMSPAFSSYEQYF
TGTGCCAGCAGCATGAGCCCGGCGTTCAGCTCCTACGAGCAGTACTTC
>-|-|TRBV7-9|TRBJ1-2
CASSLDLGQIGYTF
TGTGCCAGCAGCTTAGACCTAGGACAGATTGGCTACACCTTC
>-|-|TRBV7-9|TRBJ2-1
CASSFRYNEQFF
TGTGCCAGCAGCTTCCGTTACAATGAGCAGTTCTTC
>-|-|TRBV11-3|TRBJ1-2
CASSLDHYGYTF
TGTGCCAGCAGCTTAGACCACTATGGCTACACCTTC
>TRBD2|-|TRBV14|TRBJ2-7
CASSEPGLAGLTYEQYF
TGTGCCAGCAGCGAACCGGGACTAGCGGGGCTTACCTACGAGCAGTACTTC
>TRBD1|once|TRBV18|TRBJ2-5
CASSPRTEGATQYF
TGTGCCAGCTCACCACGGACCGAGGGGGCGACCCAGTACTTC
>-|once|TRBV7-6|TRBJ1-4
CASSITRAGEKLFF
TGTGCCAGCAGCATAACGAGGGCCGGAGAAAAACTGTTTTTT
>-|-|TRBV5-1|TRBJ1-4
CASSPQGFVEKLFF
TGCGCCAGCAGCCCCCAGGGGTTTGTGGAGAAACTGTTTTTT
>-|-|TRBV5-1|TRBJ1-1
CASSFAGMNTEAFF
TGCGCCAGCAGCTTCGCAGGAATGAACACTGAAGCTTTCTTT
>-|-|TRBV4-2|TRBJ2-1
CASSQELGVVNEQFF
TGTGCCAGCAGCCAAGAATTGGGCGTAGTAAATGAGCAGTTCTTC
>-|once|TRBV6-1|TRBJ2-3
CASSEARRATDTQYF
TGTGCCAGCAGTGAGGCCAGGCGAGCAACAGATACGCAGTATTTT
>-|-|TRBV27|TRBJ2-2
CASSPLAATNTGELFF
TGTGCCAGCAGTCCCCTGGCGGCGACGAACACCGGGGAGCTGTTTTTT
>TRBD1|once|TRBV15|TRBJ2-4
CATSRGTGGFGKNIQYF
TGTGCCACCAGCAGAGGGACAGGGGGGTTCGGCAAAAACATTCAGTACTTC
>-|-|TRBV7-9|TRBJ2-7
CASSPGPEYEQYF
TGTGCCAGCAGCCCTGGACCTGAGTACGAGCAGTACTTC
>TRBD1|-|TRBV2|TRBJ2-7
CATLSRTGLYEQYF
TGTGCCACCTTATCCCGGACAGGACTCTACGAGCAGTACTTC
>-|-|TRBV27|TRBJ2-1
CASSFTGVADTGRNEQFF
TGTGCCAGCAGTTTTACGGGAGTGGCAGACACAGGTCGGAATGAGCAGTTCTTC
>-|-|TRBV13|TRBJ1-1
CASSGQKRNTEAFF
TGTGCCAGCAGCGGACAGAAAAGGAACACTGAAGCTTTCTTT
>-|few|TRBV6-1|TRBJ2-1
CASSVGRLNEQFF
TGTGCCAGCAGTGTGGGGCGCCTCAATGAGCAGTTCTTC
>TRBD2|-|TRBV6-5|TRBJ2-7
CASSLSGLAGGYEQYF
TGTGCCAGCAGTTTATCCGGACTAGCGGGAGGTTATGAGCAGTACTTC